This T cell receptor (beta chain) derives from a study of early T cells in non-severe SARS-CoV-2 infection. In the study overall: Sequencing of bulk RNA from unsorted whole blood was done, without chain pairing.

This clonotype was seen a handful of times. A single record per CDR3 protein comes from TCRdb applying MiXCR to the 5' RACE reads. Of approximately 71,000 distinct CDR3 sequences in the sample, 11% were seen once. Germline V gene data show CDR1 as LGHNA and CDR2 as YSLEER. The CDR3 extends over 15 amino acids. The V end lost 1 base, the J end lost 0 bases, and 7 bases lay between the germline ends. Sequencing was performed on whole blood. The source of this sequence is an adult who was a healthcare worker with PCR-confirmed SARS-CoV-2 infection or an uninfected control (not recorded which). The V call is TRBV4-3, the J call TRBJ1-5; D uncertain. The CDR3 protein is CASSQGTYSNQPQHF. CDR3 DNA sequence: TGCGCCAGCAGCCAAGGGACCTATAGCAATCAGCCCCAGCATTTT.